Below are 10 T cell receptor beta chains sequenced from a single sample in a study of control samples from healthy donors and cancer patients. Repertoires were generated with immunoSEQ multiplex PCR, while TCRdb's copy carries only in-frame clones and drops some. The repertoire includes about 180,000 clones, around 91% of them detected once, and 1.3% to 1.5% sits in the top ten. Source material: blood. These receptors were taken from a woman aged 45-59 years in good health.

This clone was detected once. The chain couples TRBV27 to TRBJ1-2, with TRBD1 matching over 9 bases. Per the germline V gene, CDR1 is MNHEY and CDR2 is SMNVEV (reference sequence). The CDR3 is 16 residues long. J was trimmed by 6 bases and V by 2 bases; bases with no gene match: 10. CDR3 sequence: CASSLIRDRGIHGYTF. CDR3 nucleotide sequence: TGTGCCAGCAGTTTAATCCGAGACAGGGGGATTCATGGCTACACCTTC.

This clone turned up a few times. The V gene is TRBV9, the J gene TRBJ2-7, with 9 bases matching TRBD1. With V trimmed by 4 bases and J by 0 bases, 11 bases remained unmatched. The CDR3 extends over 17 amino acids. The V gene's germline CDR1 is SGDLS and CDR2 YYNGEE. The CDR3 loop is CASSPHAGTGSSYEQYF. CDR3 coding DNA: TGTGCCAGCAGCCCGCATGCCGGGACAGGGTCCTCCTACGAGCAGTACTTC.

The gene calls are TRBV28 and TRBJ1-2; D not certain. Trimming shortened V by 6 bases and J by 8 bases, and 19 bases separated the two germline ends. CDR1 is MDHEN, CDR2 SYDVKM, per germline. The CDR3 sequence is 14 residues long. CDR3 sequence (DNA): TGTGCCAGCAGCTCCCCCCGGGCCACTGGGGGCTACACCTTC. Amino acid sequence: CASSSPRATGGYTF.

The chain employs TRBV6-5 and TRBJ2-7; tentatively, D is TRBD1 (6 bases). There are 14 residues in the CDR3. V lost 6 bases, J lost 0 bases, and 12 bases lay in between. Germline CDR1 reads MNHEY; CDR2 reads SVGAGI. CDR3 residues: CASSLGRGSYEQYF. The CDR3 bases are TGTGCCAGCAGCCTGGGCAGGGGCTCCTACGAGCAGTACTTC.

The chain couples TRBV5-1 to TRBJ1-2; no clear D. The germline gives CDR1 SGHRS, CDR2 YFSETQ. V lost 1 base to trimming and J lost 5 bases, with 6 bases between them. The CDR3 runs to 12 residues. Here the CDR3 DNA reads TGCGCCAGCAGCTTGAATAGGTATGGCTACACCTTC. It encodes CASSLNRYGYTF.

This clone was recorded only once. This chain connects TRBV7-9 to TRBJ1-3, with 7 bases lining up with TRBD1. CDR3 length: 16 amino acids. Germline CDR1 SEHNR, CDR2 FQNEAQ (reference sequence). V shed 5 bases, J shed 1 base, and the junction held 8 bases outside the gene matches. The CDR3 nucleotides read TGTGCCAGCAGCCCAGGGGGGGGCTCGTCTGGAAACACCATATATTTT. It encodes CASSPGGGSSGNTIYF. Supplemented by reference TRBV7-9 and TRBJ1-3, the full variable domain reads DTGVSQNPRHKITKRGQNVTFRCDPISEHNRLYWYRQTLGQGPEFLTYFQNEAQLEKSRLLSDRFSAERPKGSFSTLEIQRTEQGDSAMYLCASSPGGGSSGNTIYFGEGSWLTVV.

J is TRBJ2-3 and V is TRBV7-3, with TRBD2 as a possible D gene (5 bases). The germline gives CDR1 SGHTA, CDR2 FQGTGA. The germline V and J ends were trimmed by 1 base and 8 bases, with 10 bases remaining between them. The CDR3 totals 13 residues. The CDR3 is CASSLKDGVTQYF. DNA of the CDR3: TGTGCCAGCAGCTTAAAAGACGGGGTTACGCAGTATTTT.

This chain joins TRBV29-1 and TRBJ1-1, with 7 bases aligning to TRBD1. CDR3 length: 13 residues. The trim removed 7 bases at V and 5 bases at J, leaving 10 bases unmatched. Looked up from germline, CDR1 is SQVTM and CDR2 is ANQGSEA. CDR3 sequence: CSARQGSVTEAFF. In DNA form, the CDR3 reads TGCAGCGCGAGACAGGGAAGTGTAACTGAAGCTTTCTTT.

The chain has TRBV28 and TRBJ1-4; 7 nucleotides match TRBD1. Unmatched junction bases numbered 4, after V lost 2 bases and J lost 10 bases. The CDR3 extends over 13 amino acids. Germline-derived CDR1 and CDR2 are MDHEN and SYDVKM. This CDR3 reads CASSLGQGGKLFF. The CDR3 coding sequence is TGTGCCAGCAGTTTAGGGCAGGGGGGAAAACTGTTTTTT.

Details on this clone: In the same sample, other DNA sequences code for this CDR3. The chain combines TRBV12-3 or TRBV12-4 with TRBJ1-1, with D hard to call. The CDR3 runs 11 residues. V lost 7 bases and J lost 0, with 3 bases in between. CDR3 nucleotide sequence: TGTGCCAGCACCCTGAACACTGAAGCTTTCTTT. It yields the protein CASTLNTEAFF.